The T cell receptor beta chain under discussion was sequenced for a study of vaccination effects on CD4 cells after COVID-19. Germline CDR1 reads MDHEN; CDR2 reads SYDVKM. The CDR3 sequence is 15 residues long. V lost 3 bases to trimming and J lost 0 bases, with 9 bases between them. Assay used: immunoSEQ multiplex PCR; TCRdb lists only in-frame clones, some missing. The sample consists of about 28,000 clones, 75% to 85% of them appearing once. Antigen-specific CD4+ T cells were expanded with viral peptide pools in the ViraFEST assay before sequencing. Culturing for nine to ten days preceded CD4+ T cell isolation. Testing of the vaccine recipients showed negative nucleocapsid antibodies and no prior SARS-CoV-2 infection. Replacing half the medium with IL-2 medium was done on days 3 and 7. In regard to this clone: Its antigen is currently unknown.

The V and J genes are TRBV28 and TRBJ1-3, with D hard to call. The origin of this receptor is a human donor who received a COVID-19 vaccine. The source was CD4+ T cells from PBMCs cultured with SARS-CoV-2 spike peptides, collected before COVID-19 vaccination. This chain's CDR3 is CASSLVVSSGNTIYF. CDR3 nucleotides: TGTGCCAGCAGTTTGGTCGTGAGCTCTGGAAACACCATATATTTT. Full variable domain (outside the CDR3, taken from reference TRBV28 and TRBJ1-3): DVKVTQSSRYLVKRTGEKVFLECVQDMDHENMFWYRQDPGLGLRLIYFSYDVKMKEKGDIPEGYSVSREKKERFSLILESASTNQTSMYLCASSLVVSSGNTIYFGEGSWLTVV.